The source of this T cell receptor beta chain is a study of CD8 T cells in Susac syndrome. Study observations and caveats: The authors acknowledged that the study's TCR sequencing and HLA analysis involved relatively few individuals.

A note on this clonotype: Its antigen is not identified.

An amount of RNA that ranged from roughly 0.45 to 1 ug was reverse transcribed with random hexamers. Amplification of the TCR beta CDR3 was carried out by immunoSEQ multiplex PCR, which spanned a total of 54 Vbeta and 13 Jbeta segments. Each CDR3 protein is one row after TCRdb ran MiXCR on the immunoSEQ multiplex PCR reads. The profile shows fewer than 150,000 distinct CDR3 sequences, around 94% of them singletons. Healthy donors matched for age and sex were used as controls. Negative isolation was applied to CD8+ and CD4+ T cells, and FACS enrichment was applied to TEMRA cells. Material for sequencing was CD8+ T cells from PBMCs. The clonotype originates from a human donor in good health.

Here the CDR3 reads CASSRRGGDTQYF. As DNA, the CDR3 is TGTGCCAGTTCCCGGCGGGGCGGGGATACGCAGTATTTT. The gene calls are TRBV2 and TRBJ2-3, with TRBD2 as a possible D gene (6 bases). V lost 9 bases and J 6 bases, leaving 16 bases between the germline ends. CDR3 length: 13 amino acids. Germline CDR1 is SNHLY and CDR2 is FYNNEI. The variable domain in full, with the rest retrieved from reference TRBV2 and TRBJ2-3, is EPEVTQTPSHQVTQMGQEVILRCVPISNHLYFYWYRQILGQKVEFLVSFYNNEISEKSEIFDDQFSVERPDGSNFTLKIRSTKLEDSAMYFCASSRRGGDTQYFGPGTRLTVL.